The text below deals with one TCR beta chain. Its antigen is not known. CDR3 length: 16 residues. In germline, CDR1 is MDHEN, CDR2 SYDVKM. With 5 bases clipped from V and 4 bases from J, the junction kept 7 bases outside the gene matches. It was focal radiation plus CTLA-4 blockade with ipilimumab that patients with chemo-refractory metastatic non-small-cell lung cancer received. The sample originates from a study of radiotherapy plus CTLA-4 blockade in lung cancer. Study-level information: There were objective responses in 18% of patients, and 30% to 35% had disease control. Study observations and caveats: Together with interferon-beta, which increased in serum after radiation, early dynamic changes in blood T cell clones were reportedly the best predictors of response. Peripheral blood showed expansion of tumor-derived TCR clones after radiotherapy and ipilimumab.

The repertoire was sequenced with immunoSEQ multiplex PCR; TCRdb's copy has only in-frame clones and lacks some. The table has nearly 110,000 clones, approximately 87% seen once. The receptor was derived from a human donor with non-small cell lung cancer that progressed on radiotherapy plus ipilimumab. Some clones in this sample may be carry-over from other donors' samples. The chain joins TRBV28 to TRBJ2-1; the match to TRBD2 covers 11 bases. Sequenced material: peripheral blood, taken from a patient treated with radiotherapy plus ipilimumab. The chain's CDR3 is CASSTPSGGYYNEQFF. The CDR3 nucleotides read TGTGCCAGCAGTACACCTAGCGGGGGGTATTACAATGAGCAGTTCTTC.